This TCR beta chain was identified in a study of response to subunit inactivated influenza vaccine. General study results and limits: Authors suggested seasonal influenza vaccinations each recruit few new T cells.

One entry per CDR3 protein results from TCRdb running MiXCR on the RT-PCR reads. This table holds 280,000 or so distinct CDR3 sequences, 20% to 25% found once. V lost 0 bases, J lost 5 bases, and 9 bases stayed unmatched. The V gene's germline CDR1 is SGHRS and CDR2 YFSETQ. This CDR3 contains 16 residues. In its sample, this clonotype was seen a few times. No antigen is known for it. The sample here was PBMCs from blood, taken less than 22 months after vaccination. The genes are TRBV5-1 and TRBJ2-5; TRBD2 matches 8 bases. The clonotype was recovered from a man between 50 and 69 years old who received an inactivated influenza vaccine. CDR3 coding DNA: TGCGCCAGCAGCTTGGGATCAGCGGGGGCCGGGGAGACCCAGTACTTC. Translated: CASSLGSAGAGETQYF.